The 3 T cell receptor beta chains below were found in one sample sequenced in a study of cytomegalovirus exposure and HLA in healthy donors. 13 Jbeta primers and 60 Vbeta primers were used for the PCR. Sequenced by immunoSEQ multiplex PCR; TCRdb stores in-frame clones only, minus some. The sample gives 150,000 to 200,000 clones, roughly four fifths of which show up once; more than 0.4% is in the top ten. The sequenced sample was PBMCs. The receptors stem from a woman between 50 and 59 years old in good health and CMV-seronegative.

The CDR3: CAIRQLAEETQYF. The CDR3 DNA is TGTGCCATCAGACAGTTGGCCGAGGAGACCCAGTACTTC. The chain couples TRBV10-3 to TRBJ2-5; D unresolved. The CDR3 loop spans 13 amino acids. CDR1 ENHRY and CDR2 SYGVKD come from the germline V gene. The V end lost 6 bases, the J end lost 5 bases, and 13 bases lay between the germline ends.

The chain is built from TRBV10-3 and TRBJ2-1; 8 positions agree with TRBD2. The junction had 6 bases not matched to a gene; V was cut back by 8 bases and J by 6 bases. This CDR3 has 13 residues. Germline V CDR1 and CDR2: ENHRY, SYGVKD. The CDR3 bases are TGTGCCATCGTCGGGACTAGTACCAATGAGCAGTTCTTC. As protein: CAIVGTSTNEQFF.

The CDR3 sequence: CASSSWGHYTGELFF. The CDR3, as DNA: TGTGCCAGCAGTTCTTGGGGGCATTACACCGGGGAGCTGTTTTTT. The chain is built from TRBV27 and TRBJ2-2, with D possibly matching TRBD1 (6 bases). Germline V CDR1 and CDR2: MNHEY, SMNVEV (reference sequence). V lost 4 bases and J lost 3, with 12 bases in between. This CDR3 comprises 15 residues.